This T cell receptor (beta chain) was identified in a study of monozygotic twins with inflammatory bowel disease. General study points: Lower TCRbeta diversity (inverse Simpson) was seen in IBD patients than in healthy co-twins.

Researchers used 3500 ng of total RNA for each TCR library. For each CDR3 protein, TCRdb gives one entry from its re-call of the 5' RACE reads, without DNA. The sample data list roughly 300,000 distinct CDR3 sequences. Remarks on this clonotype: Its antigen is unidentified.

Germline V gene lookup returns CDR1 MNHEY and CDR2 SMNVEV (reference sequence). The CDR3 spans 15 residues. T cells were not sorted, and total RNA was isolated straight from whole blood. The chain is built from TRBV27 and TRBJ2-7; TCRdb reports TRBD1, a call that lacks DNA to check it against. Material: blood. This receptor was obtained from a human donor with ulcerative colitis or Crohn's disease, or a healthy co-twin of an affected twin (not recorded which). The CDR3: CASSHKGWVDYEQYF.